This TCR beta chain came from a study of OX40 agonist ivuxolimab in advanced cancers. About the study: Patients were treated with ivuxolimab, an agonistic anti-OX40 (CD134) antibody. Dose-escalation patients suffered from hepatocellular carcinoma, melanoma, renal cell or head and neck cancer. In three patients, partial responses were observed, one with hepatocellular carcinoma and two with cutaneous melanoma. The study, taken as a whole, reports: CD8+ T cells (on average) carried more expanded clones than CD4+ T cells.

Germline V lookup: CDR1 SGHKS, CDR2 YYEKEE (reference sequence). Trimming shortened V by 1 base and J by 5 bases, and 19 bases separated the two germline ends. The CDR3 extends over 17 amino acids. Here immunoSEQ multiplex PCR was the method, and the copy in TCRdb shows in-frame clones only, minus some. The profile shows 60,000 or so clones, less than 85% of them singletons. Note on this clone: Its antigen is unidentified.

V and J are TRBV5-5 and TRBJ1-5, with D perhaps TRBD1 (5 bases). The sequences come from CD4+ or CD8+ T cells sorted from blood, collected in a trial of the OX40 agonist ivuxolimab. This clonotype was sampled from an adult with an advanced solid tumor such as melanoma, head and neck, liver or kidney cancer. The CDR3 here is CASSLWGGRVEDQPQHF. The CDR3 DNA sequence: TGTGCCAGCAGCTTGTGGGGCGGCAGGGTAGAAGATCAGCCCCAGCATTTT.